This T cell receptor (beta chain) was sequenced for a study of response to subunit inactivated influenza vaccine. Study-level points and caveats: T cells newly recruited by each seasonal influenza vaccination are few, the authors suggested.

TCRdb independently ran MiXCR on the RT-PCR reads; one entry per CDR3 protein. The sample holds 450,000 to 600,000 distinct CDR3 sequences; approximately 7.1% are singletons and the top ten take 10% to 15%. This clonotype was detected a few times. Its cognate antigen is unknown. The V and J ends lost 5 bases and 0 bases respectively, with 7 bases between them. CDR3 size: 13 residues. CDR1 is SEHNR and CDR2 is FQNEAQ in the germline V gene (reference sequence). This chain uses TRBV7-9 with TRBJ1-1; D is uncertain. Sequencing used PBMCs from blood, obtained around 25 months after vaccination. This sequence originates from a man aged 50-75 years who received an inactivated influenza vaccine. CDR3 sequence (DNA): TGTGCCAGCAGCGCAGAAATGAACACTGAAGCTTTCTTT. Translation: CASSAEMNTEAFF.